This TCR beta chain was retrieved from a study of response to subunit inactivated influenza vaccine. Study observations and caveats: Few additional T cells are recruited per seasonal influenza vaccination, authors suggested.

The germline V and J ends were trimmed by 0 bases and 3 bases, with 11 bases remaining between them. The germline gives CDR1 DFQATT, CDR2 SNEGSKA (reference sequence). The CDR3 runs 15 residues. The sample holds many counts of this clonotype. Its specificity is not known. TCRdb recomputed calls from the RT-PCR reads with MiXCR, one row per CDR3 protein. The sample shows around 490,000 distinct CDR3 sequences, approximately 7.6% of them seen only once. The rearrangement links TRBV20-1 to TRBJ2-2, with D perhaps matching TRBD1 (6 bases). This TCR derives from a man between 50 and 75 years old who received an inactivated influenza vaccine. Sample: PBMCs from blood, taken about 24 months after vaccination. DNA for the CDR3: TGCAGTGCTAGAGAGATAGGGGGATACACCGGGGAGCTGTTTTTT. Translated, it gives CSAREIGGYTGELFF.